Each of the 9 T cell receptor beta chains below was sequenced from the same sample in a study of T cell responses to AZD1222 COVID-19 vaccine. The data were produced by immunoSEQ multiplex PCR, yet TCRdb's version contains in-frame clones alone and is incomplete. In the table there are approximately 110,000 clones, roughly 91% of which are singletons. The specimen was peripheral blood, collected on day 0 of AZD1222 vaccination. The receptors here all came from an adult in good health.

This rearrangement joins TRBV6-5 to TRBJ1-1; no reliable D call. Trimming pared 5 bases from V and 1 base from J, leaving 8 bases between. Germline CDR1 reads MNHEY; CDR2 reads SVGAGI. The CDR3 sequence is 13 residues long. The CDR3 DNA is TGTGCCAGCAGTAGGGATCGGAACACTGAAGCTTTCTTT. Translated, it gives CASSRDRNTEAFF.

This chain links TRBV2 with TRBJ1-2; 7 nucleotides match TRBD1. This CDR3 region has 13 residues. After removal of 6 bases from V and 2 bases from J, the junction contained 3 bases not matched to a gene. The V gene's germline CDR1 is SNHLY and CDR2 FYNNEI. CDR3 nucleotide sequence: TGTGCCAGCAGGGAGGACAGGAACTATGGCTACACCTTC. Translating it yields CASREDRNYGYTF.

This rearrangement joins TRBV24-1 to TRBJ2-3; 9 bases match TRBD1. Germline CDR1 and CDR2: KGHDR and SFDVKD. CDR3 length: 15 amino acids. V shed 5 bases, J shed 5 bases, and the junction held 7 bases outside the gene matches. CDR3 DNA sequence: TGTGCCACCAGTGGCGGGACAGGGTGGCGAGATACGCAGTATTTT. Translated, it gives CATSGGTGWRDTQYF.

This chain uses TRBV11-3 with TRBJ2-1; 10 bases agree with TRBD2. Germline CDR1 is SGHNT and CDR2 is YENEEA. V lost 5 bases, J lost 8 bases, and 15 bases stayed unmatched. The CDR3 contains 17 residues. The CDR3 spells CASSPGGSGGIRDEQFF. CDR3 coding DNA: TGTGCCAGCAGCCCGGGTGGTAGCGGGGGGATCAGGGATGAGCAGTTCTTC.

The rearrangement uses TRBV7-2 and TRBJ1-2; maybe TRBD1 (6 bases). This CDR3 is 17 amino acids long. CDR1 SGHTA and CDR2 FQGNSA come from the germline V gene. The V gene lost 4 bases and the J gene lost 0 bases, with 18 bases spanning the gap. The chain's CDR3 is CASSYTTGLTSNYGYTF. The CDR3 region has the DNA TGTGCCAGCAGCTATACGACAGGTTTAACCTCTAACTATGGCTACACCTTC. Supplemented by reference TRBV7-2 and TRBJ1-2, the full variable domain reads GAGVSQSPSNKVTEKGKDVELRCDPISGHTALYWYRQSLGQGLEFLIYFQGNSAPDKSGLPSDRFSAERTGGSVSTLTIQRTQQEDSAVYLCASSYTTGLTSNYGYTFGSGTRLTVV.

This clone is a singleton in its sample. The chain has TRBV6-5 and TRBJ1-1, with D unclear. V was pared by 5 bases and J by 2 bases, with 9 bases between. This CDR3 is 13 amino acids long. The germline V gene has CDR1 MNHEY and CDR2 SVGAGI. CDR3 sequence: CASSTLPNTEAFF. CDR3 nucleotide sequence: TGTGCCAGCAGTACGTTACCAAACACTGAAGCTTTCTTT.

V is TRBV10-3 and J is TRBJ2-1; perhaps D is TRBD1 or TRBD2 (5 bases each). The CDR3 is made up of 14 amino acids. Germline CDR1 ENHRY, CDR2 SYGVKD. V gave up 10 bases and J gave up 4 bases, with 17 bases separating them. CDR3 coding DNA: TGTGCCAGCCTGGGGGATGAGAGGTACAATGAGCAGTTCTTC. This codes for CASLGDERYNEQFF.

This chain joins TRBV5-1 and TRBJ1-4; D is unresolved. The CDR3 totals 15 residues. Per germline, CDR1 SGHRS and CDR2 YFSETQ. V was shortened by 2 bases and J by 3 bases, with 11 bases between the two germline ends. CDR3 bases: TGCGCCAGCAGCTTCCAGGACCCAGCTAATGAAAAACTGTTTTTT. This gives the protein CASSFQDPANEKLFF.

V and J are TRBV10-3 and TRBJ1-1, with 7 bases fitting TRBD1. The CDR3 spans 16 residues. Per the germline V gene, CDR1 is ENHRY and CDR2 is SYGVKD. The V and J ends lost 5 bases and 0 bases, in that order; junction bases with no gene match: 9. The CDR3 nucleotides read TGTGCCATCAGTCGGGACAGCTACCTAATGAACACTGAAGCTTTCTTT. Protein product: CAISRDSYLMNTEAFF.